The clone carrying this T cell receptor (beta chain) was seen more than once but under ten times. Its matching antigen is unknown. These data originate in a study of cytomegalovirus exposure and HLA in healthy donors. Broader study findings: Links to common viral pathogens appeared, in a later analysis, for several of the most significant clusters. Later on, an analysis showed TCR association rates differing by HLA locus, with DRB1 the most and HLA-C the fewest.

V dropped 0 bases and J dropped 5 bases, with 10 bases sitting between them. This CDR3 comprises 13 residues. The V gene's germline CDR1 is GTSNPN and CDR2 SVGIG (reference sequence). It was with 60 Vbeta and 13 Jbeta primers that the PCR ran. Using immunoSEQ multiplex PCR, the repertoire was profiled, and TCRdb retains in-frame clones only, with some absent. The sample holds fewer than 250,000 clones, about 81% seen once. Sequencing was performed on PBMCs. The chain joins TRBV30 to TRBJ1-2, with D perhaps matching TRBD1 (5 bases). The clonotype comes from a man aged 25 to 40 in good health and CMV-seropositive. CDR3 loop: CAWSVKQDYGYTF. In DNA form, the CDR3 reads TGTGCCTGGAGTGTTAAACAGGATTATGGCTACACCTTC.